This record looks at one T cell receptor beta chain sequence and its context. The sample is drawn from a study of blood T cell repertoires in COVID-19. Trimming removed 0 bases from V and 5 bases from J; junction bases left unmatched: 6. Germline lookup yields CDR1 SGHRS and CDR2 YFSETQ. This CDR3 region has 15 residues. The protocol was immunoSEQ multiplex PCR, while the TCRdb copy is restricted to in-frame clones and leaves out a portion. The data hold approximately 230,000 clones, with 85% to 90% observed a single time. Sequencing was performed on PBMCs or T cells enriched from blood (not recorded which). This receptor was taken from a woman aged 30 to 39 who had recovered from COVID-19. This sequence joins TRBV5-1 and TRBJ2-7, with TRBD2 matching over 9 bases. CDR3 in amino acids: CASSLDGTSSNEQYF. Written as DNA, the CDR3 is TGCGCCAGCAGCTTGGACGGGACTAGCAGTAACGAGCAGTACTTC.